The entry below gives a single T cell receptor (beta chain) sequence along with its context. Its antigen remains unidentified. The authors incorporated unique molecular identifiers into the TCR beta cDNA libraries. T cells numbering 1 to 10 million yielded about 500,000 cDNA molecules. TCRdb called the PCR reads again in MiXCR, with one record for every CDR3 protein. The data hold about 770,000 distinct CDR3 sequences, with around 46% observed a single time. The data derive from a study of post-analysis software for immune sequencing data. At the level of the study: Courses of disease covered relapsing-remitting, secondary progressive and progressive-relapsing multiple sclerosis. General study points: Co-batched samples clustered tightly together by F measure. Comparison with controls showed significantly lower normalized Chao1 diversity in multiple sclerosis patients. TRBV5-6, TRBV5-1 and TRBV20-1 belonged to a set of about 5 TRBV segments that were more frequent in patients than controls.

Germline lookup yields CDR1 ENHRY and CDR2 SYGVKD. V lost 6 bases and J lost 5, with 11 bases in between. CDR3 size: 12 residues. The TCR was taken from a girl under 18 with multiple sclerosis. The chain links TRBV10-3 to TRBJ2-7, with D tentatively TRBD2 (5 bases). The specimen was blood. CDR3: CAISPTRNEQYF. Here the CDR3 DNA reads TGTGCCATCAGCCCTACTAGGAACGAGCAGTACTTC.